This TCR beta chain comes out of a study of shared clonotypes between healthy human individuals. Across the study: Samples came from a couple of female and a few male donors aged 18 to 49. The plates for each donor numbered three CD4 naive, three CD4 memory, two CD8 naive and one CD8 memory.

Genomic DNA belonging to each subset was distributed in equal measure over several immunoSEQ plates. The table came from immunoSEQ multiplex PCR; TCRdb's copy has only in-frame clones and leaves some out. The sample consists of about 1.5 million clones, around 98% of them appearing once. Regarding the study as a whole: Memory subsets generally showed lower estimated richness than naive subsets.

Points on this clone: Its antigen is not known.

The CDR3 is 13 residues long. The germline V gene has CDR1 ENHRY and CDR2 SYGVKD. Trimming took 8 bases from V and 1 from J, leaving 11 bases between them. This receptor was obtained from a man aged 30 to 45 in good health. V and J are TRBV10-3 and TRBJ2-5, with D unresolved. The sequencing sample was made of naive CD4+ T cells sorted from blood. Subset defined: CD45RA+ positively selected. CDR3: CAISPGFQETQYF. The CDR3 region has the DNA TGTGCCATCTCCCCAGGATTCCAAGAGACCCAGTACTTC.